This record looks at one T cell receptor beta chain sequence and its context. Its antigen is currently not known. Base qualities were left out, and no much larger clone turns up one base away. The data belong to a study of shared clonotypes between healthy human individuals (dated by TCRdb to the early 2020s). For the study in its entirety: The cohort comprised a couple of women and three men aged 18 to 49 years. For each donor, three plates each were used for CD4 naive and CD4 memory, two plates were used for CD8 naive, and one plate was used for CD8 memory. The study deeply sequenced blood TCR repertoires of five healthy adults to estimate repertoire size and the extent of clonotype sharing between individuals. Libraries were prepared and TCR repertoires were sequenced by different laboratories using diverse techniques, in order to increase sequencing depth and limit assay-specific biases. Each donor's leukapheresis produced roughly between roughly 0.94 and 9.5 billion PBMCs. Broad study findings and their caveats: Across a few donors, around 5% of naive CD4, around 3.5% of naive CD8, around 2.5% of memory CD4, and about 0.44% of memory CD8 clonotypes were shared. Based on pairwise subsampling, the degree of clonotype sharing among donors was expected to be affected by sequencing depth. Rarefaction of sorted-subset datasets indicated incomplete sequencing despite the large sequencing depth. Naive subsets generally had larger estimated clonotype richness than memory subsets did. Clonotypes shared by all four sorted-subset donors showed higher generation probabilities than non-shared clonotypes. Sampling was restricted to blood, and TCR repertoires in tissues likely differ from the TCR repertoires found in blood. The small number of donors limited the genetic and exposure-history diversity represented.

Healthy HIV-negative adults with no recently reported acute infections or vaccinations were included as donors. All donors were Caucasian adults living in Nashville, Tennessee, USA. CD4+ T cells were enriched by magnetic negative selection; naive cells were then positively selected on CD45RA, and the negative fraction formed the memory subset. After blood collection by leukapheresis, PBMCs were isolated using Ficoll-Histopaque density gradient centrifugation and then cryopreserved in the vapor phase of liquid nitrogen. Analytical flow cytometry was used to check the purity and quantity of every magnetically sorted T cell population. Genomic DNA was isolated from every sorted fraction and measured by UV absorbance on a Nanodrop 2000c. Using the deep immunoSEQ assay, multiplex PCR amplified TCR CDR3 regions from genomic DNA. Extracted genomic DNA from each cell subset was spread evenly across all wells of several immunoSEQ 96-well plates, with each plate serving as a replicate. For sorted subsets, approximately 190 ng genomic DNA, equal to 25,000 to 35,000 T cell genomes, was loaded into each replicate PCR. Purified libraries were quantified with a Qubit 3.0 fluorometer, sized on a Bioanalyzer 2100, and re-quantified with the KAPA Library Quantification kit. Every immunoSEQ 96-well plate was sequenced on a separate single-read 150-cycle Illumina NextSeq 550 flow cell. The published analysis was carried out like this. Because only junctional sequences without quality scores were contained in the immunoSEQ output, filtering matching that applied to full-length reads could not be performed. Sequences were annotated with PyIR, a Python wrapper for IgBLAST v1.9, and V/J genes and CDR3 were assigned using IMGT germline references. Any read was removed if the V/J assignment was weak (E-value above 1e-6), the CDR3 was missing, or the read contained stop codons, out-of-frame junctions, or ambiguous translated residues. V3J clonotypes were defined as sequences sharing the same inferred V gene, J gene, and CDR3 amino acid sequence. Percentage overlap between repertoires was calculated by dividing the number of shared unique clonotypes by the size of the smaller repertoire. Richness of each repertoire was evaluated using RTK rarefaction, the Chao1 estimator, and Recon v2.1 estimates of unobserved clonotypes. For all TCRbeta clonotypes obtained by the gDNA method from four donors, generation probabilities were computed with OLGA. This is the immuneACCESS table as TCRdb keeps it, with only in-frame sequences that have V and J called. A part of the clones is gone; compared with another copy, unresolved V genes explain less than half, and the rest is unexplained. That table furnishes V, J and clone size, whereas the DNA furnished D and trimming. This sample holds around 700,000 clones; 74% were observed only once. The top ten hold 1.7% of the sample.

The germline V gene provides CDR1 MGHRA and CDR2 YSYEKL. Reading from cysteine to phenylalanine, the CDR3 counts 18 amino acids. Left in the record is the CDR3 DNA by itself, 54 bases read in frame from the first base. V lost 0 bases and J lost 8 bases, and the count of bases not matched to a germline gene is 15. The chain is made from TRBV4-1 and TRBJ1-4; a stretch of 7 junction bases matches TRBD1. The source material was memory CD4+ T cells sorted from blood. The cell subset or site label of this sample denotes: CD45RA-negative fraction. The clonotype was recovered from a young woman in good health. The encoded CDR3 is CASSQDLRTGTVQEKLFF. The DNA reads as follows: TGCGCCAGCAGCCAAGATCTGAGGACAGGCACAGTCCAAGAAAAACTGTTTTTT.